Listed here are 5 T cell receptor beta chains from one sample, sequenced in a study of radiation and T cells in renal cell carcinoma. TCRdb keeps only in-frame clones here, not all; method: immunoSEQ multiplex PCR. This table holds 14,000 to 15,000 clones, less than 65% found once. As for treatment: treatment-naive control, cytoreductive nephrectomy. The starting material was tumor tissue, obtained from a patient whose treatment was nephrectomy without radiotherapy. The receptors shown here come from a man in his fifties or sixties with renal cell carcinoma.

The chain couples TRBV11-3 to TRBJ2-1; 10 nucleotides match TRBD2. With V trimmed by 1 base and J by 3 bases, 6 bases remained unmatched. Germline-derived CDR1 and CDR2 are SGHNT and YENEEA. The CDR3 contains 17 residues. Written as DNA, the CDR3 is TGTGCCAGCAGCTTAGGCTTTTCTAGCGGGAGCTACAATGAGCAGTTCTTC. Protein product: CASSLGFSSGSYNEQFF.

This sequence joins TRBV7-8 and TRBJ2-1; D uncertain. Trimming removed 8 bases at V and 11 bases at J, with 19 bases between. Germline-derived CDR1 and CDR2 are SGHVS and FQNEAQ. The CDR3 is 13 amino acids. The CDR3 reads CASHIDRVGQQFF. CDR3 bases: TGTGCCAGCCACATCGATAGGGTGGGTCAGCAGTTCTTC.

The chain links TRBV6-1 to TRBJ2-3; D is unresolved. V was trimmed by 5 bases and J by 10 bases, leaving 19 bases between them. Per germline, CDR1 MNHNS and CDR2 SASEGT. This CDR3 is built from 14 residues. As DNA, the CDR3 is TGTGCCAGCAGTAAAAACACTTTATCTGATCCGCAGTATTTT. Its protein product is CASSKNTLSDPQYF.

The chain recombines TRBV6-6 with TRBJ2-7; D is possibly TRBD2 (5 bases). Germline CDR1 MNHNY, CDR2 SVGAGI (reference sequence). The CDR3 loop spans 13 amino acids. V was clipped by 10 bases and J by 4 bases, with 17 bases between them. The CDR3 nucleotides are TGTGCCACCGACCCGGGGTCCAGATACGAGCAGTACTTC. It is translated as CATDPGSRYEQYF.

The chain is built from TRBV19 and TRBJ2-7; D assignment may be TRBD1 or TRBD2 (6 bases each). Germline assignment: CDR1 LNHDA and CDR2 SQIVND (reference sequence). CDR3 length equals 14 residues. V lost 5 bases to trimming and J lost 0 bases, with 11 bases between them. The CDR3 nucleotides read TGTGCCAGTAGTCTAGGGGGGAGCTCCTACGAGCAGTACTTC. Translating gives CASSLGGSSYEQYF.